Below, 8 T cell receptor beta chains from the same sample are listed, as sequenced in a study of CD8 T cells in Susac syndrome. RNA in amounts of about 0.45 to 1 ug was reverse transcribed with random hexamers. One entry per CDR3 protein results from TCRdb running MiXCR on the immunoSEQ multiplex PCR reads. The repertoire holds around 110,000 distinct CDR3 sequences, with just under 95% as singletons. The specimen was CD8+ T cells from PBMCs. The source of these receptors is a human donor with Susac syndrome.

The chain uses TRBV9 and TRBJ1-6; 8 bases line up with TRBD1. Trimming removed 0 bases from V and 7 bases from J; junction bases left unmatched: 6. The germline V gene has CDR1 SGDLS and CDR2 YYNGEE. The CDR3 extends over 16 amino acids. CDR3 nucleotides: TGTGCCAGCAGCGTAGCCGCGGACAGGGAGAATTCACCCCTCCACTTT. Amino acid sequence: CASSVAADRENSPLHF.

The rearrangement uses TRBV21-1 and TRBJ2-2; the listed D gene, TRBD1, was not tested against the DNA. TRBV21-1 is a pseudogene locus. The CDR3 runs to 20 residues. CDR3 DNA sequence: TGTGCCAGCAGGCTCCTTCCGGGACAGGCTTTCCTCGTGAACACCGGGGAGCTGTTTTTT. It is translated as CASRLLPGQAFLVNTGELFF.

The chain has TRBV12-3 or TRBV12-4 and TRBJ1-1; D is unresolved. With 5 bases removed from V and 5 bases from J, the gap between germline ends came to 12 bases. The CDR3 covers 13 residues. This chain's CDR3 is CASSDAGWTEAFF. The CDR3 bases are TGTGCCAGCAGTGATGCCGGTTGGACTGAAGCTTTCTTT.

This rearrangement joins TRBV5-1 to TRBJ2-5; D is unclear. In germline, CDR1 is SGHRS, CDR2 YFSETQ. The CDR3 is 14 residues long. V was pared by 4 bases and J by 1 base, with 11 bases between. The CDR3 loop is CASSLEVSQETQYF. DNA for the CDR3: TGCGCCAGCAGCCTCGAGGTGTCCCAAGAGACCCAGTACTTC.

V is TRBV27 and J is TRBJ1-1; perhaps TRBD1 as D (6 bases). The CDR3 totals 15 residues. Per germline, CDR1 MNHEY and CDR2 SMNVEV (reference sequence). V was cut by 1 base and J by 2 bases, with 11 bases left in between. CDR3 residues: CASSLLGGGNTEAFF. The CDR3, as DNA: TGTGCCAGCAGTTTATTGGGGGGCGGTAACACTGAAGCTTTCTTT.

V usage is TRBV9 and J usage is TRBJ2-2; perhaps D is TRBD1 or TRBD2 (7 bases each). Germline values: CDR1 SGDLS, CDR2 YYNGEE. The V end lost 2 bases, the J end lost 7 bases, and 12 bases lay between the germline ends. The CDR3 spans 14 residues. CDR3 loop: CASSVSRGGGELFF. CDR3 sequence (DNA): TGTGCCAGCAGCGTTTCCAGGGGGGGCGGGGAGCTGTTTTTT.

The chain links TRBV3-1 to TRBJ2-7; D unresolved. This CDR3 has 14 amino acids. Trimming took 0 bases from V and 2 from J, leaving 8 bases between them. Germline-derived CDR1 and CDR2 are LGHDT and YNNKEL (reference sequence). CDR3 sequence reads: CASSQESRAYEQYF. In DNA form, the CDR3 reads TGTGCCAGCAGCCAAGAATCCAGAGCCTACGAGCAGTACTTC.

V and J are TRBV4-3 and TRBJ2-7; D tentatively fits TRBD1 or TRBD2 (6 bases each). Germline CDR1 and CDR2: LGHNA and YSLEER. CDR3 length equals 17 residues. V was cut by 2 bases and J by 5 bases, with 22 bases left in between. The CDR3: CASSQSFYWGAVHEQYF. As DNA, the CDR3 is TGCGCCAGCAGCCAATCCTTTTATTGGGGGGCGGTCCACGAGCAGTACTTC.